A single sample gave rise to the 10 T cell receptor beta chains below, sequenced in a study of cytomegalovirus exposure and HLA in healthy donors. Primers: 60 Vbeta forward and 13 Jbeta reverse. Generated by immunoSEQ multiplex PCR, the TCRdb table keeps only in-frame clones and is missing some. This table holds about 94,000 clones, approximately 72% found once. Material for sequencing was PBMCs. All receptors derive from a man between 35 and 55 years old in good health and CMV-seropositive.

The chain links TRBV2 to TRBJ2-2, with D perhaps TRBD2 (5 bases). V was pared by 6 bases and J by 5 bases, with 16 bases between. Germline V gene lookup returns CDR1 SNHLY and CDR2 FYNNEI. The CDR3 length is 15 residues. This CDR3 is CASRADGLGTGELFF. DNA of the CDR3: TGTGCCAGCAGGGCGGACGGACTGGGGACCGGGGAGCTGTTTTTT.

The V gene is TRBV15, the J gene TRBJ1-1; no definite D call. The CDR3 loop spans 13 amino acids. Germline V gene sequence: CDR1 LNHNV, CDR2 YYDKDF (reference sequence). V lost 6 bases and J 1 base, leaving 9 bases between the germline ends. The CDR3 DNA reads as TGTGCCACCAGGGCCTTACGGAACACTGAAGCTTTCTTT. It encodes CATRALRNTEAFF. The variable domain in full, with the rest retrieved from reference TRBV15 and TRBJ1-1, is DAMVIQNPRYQVTQFGKPVTLSCSQTLNHNVMYWYQQKSSQAPKLLFHYYDKDFNNEADTPDNFQSRRPNTSFCFLDIRSPGLGDTAMYLCATRALRNTEAFFGQGTRLTVV.

As to this clone: At one end, the junction sequence differs from germline, possibly due to a read error. The CDR3 coding sequence is TGTGCTAGCAGCAGACCTCAGGGGGTGAACACCGGGGAGCTGTTTTTT. Amino acids: CASSRPQGVNTGELFF. The chain recombines TRBV7-7 with TRBJ2-2, with 7 bases fitting TRBD1. The CDR3 extends over 16 amino acids. Germline CDR1 reads SSHAT; CDR2 reads FNYEAQ (reference sequence).

The J gene is TRBJ2-1, the V gene TRBV18; 7 bases line up with TRBD1. Germline lookup yields CDR1 KGHSH and CDR2 LQKENI. With 4 bases clipped from V and 0 bases from J, the junction kept 3 bases outside the gene matches. The CDR3 is made up of 15 amino acids. The CDR3: CASSQGAGSYNEQFF. CDR3 bases: TGTGCCAGCTCACAGGGGGCGGGCTCCTACAATGAGCAGTTCTTC.

The chain joins TRBV7-2 to TRBJ1-2, with unresolved D. Germline V gene data show CDR1 as SGHTA and CDR2 as FQGNSA. This CDR3 has 14 amino acids. Trimming took 5 bases from V and 1 from J, leaving 11 bases between them. CDR3 sequence (DNA): TGTGCCAGCAGCCCCCGGGTCGGTAACTATGGCTACACCTTC. Protein sequence: CASSPRVGNYGYTF.

The DNA of the CDR3 is TGTGCCAGCAGACCTTCGGGACTAAGGGGGGATACGCAGTATTTT. Protein product: CASRPSGLRGDTQYF. The V and J genes are TRBV6-1 and TRBJ2-3; weak D call: TRBD2 (7 bases). This CDR3 has 15 amino acids. V lost 6 bases to trimming and J lost 6 bases, with 19 bases between them. Looked up from germline, CDR1 is MNHNS and CDR2 is SASEGT.

This clone appeared a single time. The chain recombines TRBV7-9 with TRBJ2-7; 8 bases align to TRBD1. The CDR3 consists of 14 residues. CDR1 and CDR2 from the germline V gene are SEHNR and FQNEAQ (reference sequence). V was pared by 1 base and J by 5 bases, with 4 bases of the junction left unmatched. The CDR3 DNA is TGTGCCAGCAGCTTAGATCAGGGGGCTAACGAGCAGTACTTC. It translates to CASSLDQGANEQYF.

This chain connects TRBV27 to TRBJ1-6, with 7 nucleotides matching TRBD1. V dropped 5 bases and J dropped 6; count of bases not matched to a gene: 7. This CDR3 comprises 15 residues. Germline assignment: CDR1 MNHEY and CDR2 SMNVEV (reference sequence). The CDR3: CASSAQGQVNSPLHF. CDR3 nucleotide sequence: TGTGCCAGCAGTGCTCAAGGACAGGTTAATTCACCCCTCCACTTT.

The chain carries TRBV5-1 and TRBJ2-2; the match to TRBD2 covers 8 bases. The CDR3 loop spans 18 amino acids. V was pared by 0 bases and J by 0 bases, with 7 bases of the junction left unmatched. Germline-derived CDR1 and CDR2 are SGHRS and YFSETQ. The CDR3 DNA reads TGCGCCAGCAGCTTGGCCTTCGCGGGGGGCACGAACACCGGGGAGCTGTTTTTT. It specifies CASSLAFAGGTNTGELFF.

V and J are TRBV29-1 and TRBJ1-5, with D uncertain. The CDR3 consists of 12 residues. Germline CDR1 is SQVTM and CDR2 is ANQGSEA. Trimming took 4 bases from V and 4 from J, leaving 8 bases between them. Here the CDR3 DNA reads TGCAGCGTTGTGTACGGGAATCAGCCCCAGCATTTT. Its translation: CSVVYGNQPQHF.